A single sample is the source of the 6 T cell receptor beta chains below, sequenced in a study of T cells in Graves' hyperthyroidism and ophthalmopathy. It was RNA transcripts that yielded the amplified TCR beta CDR3 regions. An initial round of RT-PCR targeting the TCR CDR3 relied on the HTBI primer set. TCRdb recomputed calls from the multiplex PCR reads with MiXCR, one row per CDR3 protein. The data hold about 210,000 distinct CDR3 sequences, with approximately 17% observed a single time. The sequenced sample consisted of blood. Receptors were obtained from a man in his fifties or sixties with Graves' hyperthyroidism.

This clonotype was recorded many times. The V call is TRBV30, the J call TRBJ1-2; D is unresolved. Germline values: CDR1 GTSNPN, CDR2 SVGIG (reference sequence). CDR3 size: 14 residues. V shed 3 bases and J shed 4 bases, with 15 bases lying between them. This chain's CDR3 is CAWRDSKTVYGYTF. CDR3 nucleotides: TGTGCCTGGAGAGATTCAAAGACGGTCTATGGCTACACCTTC.

This clonotype is a singleton in its sample. The V and J genes are TRBV27 and TRBJ1-6, with TRBD1 as a possible D gene (5 bases). The germline V gene encodes CDR1 MNHEY and CDR2 SMNVEV (reference sequence). Trimming shortened V by 0 bases and J by 15 bases, and 21 bases separated the two germline ends. The CDR3 has 16 residues. The CDR3 region has the DNA TGTGCCAGCAGTTTATCGGGCTGGCAGGGTAACCCCATCCTCCACTTT. Amino acid sequence: CASSLSGWQGNPILHF.

The chain has TRBV20-1 and TRBJ2-5; 8 nucleotides align to TRBD2. The CDR3 sequence is 14 residues long. Germline V lookup: CDR1 DFQATT, CDR2 SNEGSKA (reference sequence). Here the CDR3 reads CRNSGTRSRKTQYF. In DNA form, the CDR3 reads TGCAGGAACTCCGGGACTAGAAGTAGGAAGACCCAGTACTTC.

This clonotype was counted a few times. The rearrangement joins TRBV3-1 to TRBJ2-7, with 10 bases that match TRBD1. The junction had 8 bases not matched to a gene; V was cut back by 4 bases and J by 5 bases. CDR1 and CDR2 from the germline V gene are LGHDT and YNNKEL (reference sequence). This CDR3 spans 15 amino acids. The CDR3 protein is CASSLYRDRGNEQYF. Here the CDR3 DNA reads TGTGCCAGCAGCCTTTACCGGGACAGGGGCAACGAGCAGTACTTC.

This clonotype was found a few times. V is TRBV3-1 and J is TRBJ2-3; D gene uncertain. Germline assignment: CDR1 LGHDT and CDR2 YNNKEL (reference sequence). This CDR3 comprises 14 residues. V shed 4 bases and J shed 2 bases, with 10 bases lying between them. CDR3 in DNA: TGTGCCAGCAGCCGCCTAGGTATCACAGATACGCAGTATTTT. It yields the protein CASSRLGITDTQYF.

The chain links TRBV7-2 to TRBJ1-1, with 9 positions matching TRBD1. Germline V gene data show CDR1 as SGHTA and CDR2 as FQGNSA. This CDR3 has 14 residues. With 3 bases clipped from V and 6 bases from J, the junction kept 5 bases outside the gene matches. The CDR3 DNA follows: TGTGCCAGCAGCTTGGGACAGGGAGCCTCTGAAGCTTTCTTT. It specifies CASSLGQGASEAFF. The full variable domain, in which reference TRBV7-2 and TRBJ1-1 provide the parts outside the CDR3, is GAGVSQSPSNKVTEKGKDVELRCDPISGHTALYWYRQSLGQGLEFLIYFQGNSAPDKSGLPSDRFSAERTGGSVSTLTIQRTQQEDSAVYLCASSLGQGASEAFFGQGTRLTVV.